This TCR beta chain was obtained from a study of beta chain features in type 1 diabetes. Broader study findings: Among type 1 diabetes patients, VDJ junctions had fewer insertions and more deletions. For patients, the naive, central memory and Treg TCRB repertoires appeared more alike than for healthy donors. A moderate, significant TCRB CDR3 shortening appeared in type 1 diabetes across four CD4+ subsets.

The CDR3 consists of 14 residues. Germline CDR1 reads LNHDA; CDR2 reads SQIVND (reference sequence). Between the trimmed V and J ends, which lost 5 bases and 0 bases, there was a span of 10 bases. As concerns this clone: Its specificity is not known.

Each of the sorted populations had a purity greater than 95%. The study reverse transcribed the entire isolated RNA, so it sequenced expressed TCRB transcripts. Profiling relied on immunoSEQ multiplex PCR, and the TCRdb table lists in-frame clones only, not all of them. The top ten clones hold more than 0.75% of a sample with about 160,000 clones, around 7.8% of them seen once. The J gene is TRBJ1-1, the V gene TRBV19; D gene unclear. Sequencing was done on a sample of central memory CD4+ T cells from blood. This sequence originates from a woman in her forties with type 1 diabetes. The CDR3 sequence: CASSEPRLNTEAFF. The CDR3 DNA reads TGTGCCAGTAGTGAACCTAGATTGAACACTGAAGCTTTCTTT. The complete variable domain, with remaining parts taken from reference TRBV19 and TRBJ1-1, reads DGGITQSPKYLFRKEGQNVTLSCEQNLNHDAMYWYRQDPGQGLRLIYYSQIVNDFQKGDIAEGYSVSREKKESFPLTVTSAQKNPTAFYLCASSEPRLNTEAFFGQGTRLTVV.